This entry describes one T cell receptor beta chain. Its specificity is not known. The data were taken from a study of beta chain features in type 1 diabetes. Study conclusions and caveats: The influence of HLA type on TCRB rearrangement stayed undetermined. More deletions and fewer insertions at VDJ junctions were found in patients with type 1 diabetes. Moderate but significant shortening of TCRB CDR3s was recorded in all four CD4+ subsets from Type 1 diabetes patients.

Sequencing targeted expressed TCRB transcripts, as all isolated RNA had been reverse transcribed. Using immunoSEQ multiplex PCR, the repertoire was profiled, and TCRdb retains in-frame clones only, with some absent. The sample shows over 200,000 clones, 9.5% to 13% of them seen only once. This receptor was taken from a man younger than 45 with type 1 diabetes. What was sequenced was naive CD4+ T cells from blood.

The CDR3 sequence is CSALGQGLMNTEAFF. Written as DNA, the CDR3 is TGCAGCGCCCTAGGACAGGGACTAATGAACACTGAAGCTTTCTTT. J is TRBJ1-1 and V is TRBV29-1; 8 nucleotides match TRBD1. V was pared by 7 bases and J by 0 bases, with 10 bases of the junction left unmatched. Per germline, CDR1 SQVTM and CDR2 ANQGSEA. This CDR3 region has 15 residues.